Listed below are T cell receptor beta chains from one sample, sequenced in a study of T cells after yellow fever vaccination. TCRdb redid the calling of the 5' RACE reads with MiXCR, one entry per CDR3 protein. The sample shows some 560,000 distinct CDR3 sequences, about 17% of them seen only once. Here the sequenced sample was PBMCs, taken more than 4 days after the first yellow fever vaccination. The receptors originated from a man aged 18 to 35 who received the YFV17D yellow fever vaccine. CDR3s include the opening cysteine and the closing phenylalanine or tryptophan. Fields, in order: J gene, D gene, V gene, clone size, CDR3 protein, CDR3 DNA. A D gene is named only where the DNA matches it firmly. Clone sizes are given selectively: once, few, many, or a class where the clone is expanded.

>TRBJ1-5|TRBD1|TRBV6-1|few
CASSVTGDQPQHF
TGTGCCAGCAGTGTAACAGGGGATCAGCCCCAGCATTTT
>TRBJ2-1|.|TRBV5-1|.
CASMLRYGNEQFF
TGCGCCAGCATGTTGAGATATGGCAATGAGCAGTTCTTC
>TRBJ2-7|TRBD2|TRBV7-2|.
CASSFIAGFYEQYF
TGTGCCAGCAGCTTTATAGCGGGGTTCTACGAGCAGTACTTC
>TRBJ1-2|.|TRBV15|.
CATGYRKLAYGYTF
TGTGCCACAGGGTACCGAAAGCTTGCCTATGGCTACACCTTC
>TRBJ1-4|.|TRBV10-3|.
CAISDTGAGGTNEKLFF
TGTGCCATCAGTGACACGGGGGCCGGGGGCACTAATGAAAAACTGTTTTTT
>TRBJ1-1|.|TRBV29-1|.
CSVLMGEAFF
TGCAGCGTTTTAATGGGTGAAGCTTTCTTT
>TRBJ1-2|.|TRBV5-6|.
CASSLAWELIYGYTF
TGTGCCAGCAGCTTGGCCTGGGAATTGATCTATGGCTACACCTTC
>TRBJ1-5|.|TRBV5-8|few
CASSFLGGPQHF
TGTGCCAGCAGCTTCCTGGGAGGGCCCCAGCATTTT
>TRBJ1-2|TRBD1|TRBV6-1|.
CASITGTASGKGYTF
TGTGCCAGCATCACTGGGACAGCGTCGGGCAAAGGCTACACCTTC
>TRBJ2-2|TRBD1|TRBV6-2/TRBV6-3|.
CASKLQGAFAGELFF
TGTGCCAGTAAACTCCAGGGGGCCTTTGCCGGGGAGCTGTTTTTT
>TRBJ1-4|.|TRBV4-1|.
CASSPLKIEKLFF
TGCGCCAGCAGCCCGTTAAAGATCGAAAAACTGTTTTTT
>TRBJ1-3|.|TRBV5-6|many
CASSLTGNTIYF
TGTGCCAGCAGCTTAACTGGAAACACCATATATTTT
>TRBJ2-7|.|TRBV12-3/TRBV12-4|.
CASRSDGSYEQYF
TGTGCCAGCAGATCCGACGGCTCCTACGAGCAGTACTTC
>TRBJ2-3|.|TRBV20-1|few
CSASEAADTQYF
TGCAGTGCTAGTGAGGCGGCAGATACGCAGTATTTT
>TRBJ2-1|.|TRBV11-2|few
CASSSDYTPYNEQFF
TGTGCCAGCAGCTCCGACTATACTCCGTACAATGAGCAGTTCTTC
>TRBJ2-6|TRBD2|TRBV7-2|.
CASSLGTGGSGANVLTF
TGTGCCAGCAGCTTAGGGACGGGAGGATCTGGGGCCAACGTCCTGACTTTC
>TRBJ2-7|TRBD2|TRBV4-2|.
CASSQDGGEEQYF
TGTGCCAGCAGCCAAGATGGGGGGGAGGAGCAGTACTTC
>TRBJ2-3|.|TRBV7-3|.
CASCRDGTDTQYF
TGTGCCAGCTGTAGGGACGGCACAGATACGCAGTATTTT
>TRBJ1-4|TRBD1|TRBV9|few
CASSTRTGLNEKLFF
TGTGCCAGCAGCACAAGGACAGGGTTAAATGAAAAACTGTTTTTT
>TRBJ1-5|.|TRBV7-2|many
CASSLEGRVDQPQHF
TGTGCCAGCAGCTTAGAGGGGAGAGTGGATCAGCCCCAGCATTTT
>TRBJ2-1|.|TRBV7-9|few
CASSFLISYNEQFF
TGTGCCAGCAGCTTTCTGATTTCCTACAATGAGCAGTTCTTC
>TRBJ2-2|.|TRBV5-1|few
CASSLGYGDTGELFF
TGCGCCAGCAGCTTGGGGTATGGGGACACCGGGGAGCTGTTTTTT
>TRBJ1-3|.|TRBV6-5|.
CASSYSAVSGNTIYF
TGTGCCAGCAGTTACTCGGCAGTCTCTGGAAACACCATATATTTT
>TRBJ2-3|TRBD2|TRBV12-5|.
CASGHSGTSGGHTDTQYF
TGTGCTAGTGGCCACTCGGGGACTAGCGGGGGCCACACAGATACGCAGTATTTT
>TRBJ1-2|TRBD1|TRBV5-1|few
CASSVLTGDENGYTF
TGCGCCAGCAGCGTATTAACAGGGGATGAAAATGGCTACACCTTC
>TRBJ2-2|.|TRBV3-1|few
CASSDHPGANTGELFF
TGTGCCAGCAGCGATCATCCGGGGGCGAACACCGGGGAGCTGTTTTTT
>TRBJ2-5|.|TRBV3-1|.
CASSHSWQTQETQYF
TGTGCCAGCAGCCATTCCTGGCAGACTCAAGAGACCCAGTACTTC
>TRBJ1-2|.|TRBV5-1|.
CASTLSGEGGYTF
TGCGCCAGCACCCTGTCAGGGGAGGGTGGCTACACCTTC
>TRBJ1-2|.|TRBV2|.
CASSVGRLSGVYGYTF
TGTGCCAGCAGTGTAGGCCGCCTGTCAGGAGTCTATGGCTACACCTTC
>TRBJ2-1|TRBD2|TRBV5-1|few
CASSFERGGSPSNEQFF
TGCGCCAGCAGCTTTGAGCGGGGGGGCTCCCCGTCCAATGAGCAGTTCTTC
>TRBJ2-1|.|TRBV5-1|few
CASGPWAGPYNEQFF
TGCGCCAGCGGGCCTTGGGCGGGTCCCTACAATGAGCAGTTCTTC
>TRBJ2-5|.|TRBV10-3|few
CAIKGPRETQYF
TGTGCCATCAAGGGACCCCGAGAGACCCAGTACTTC
>TRBJ2-5|.|TRBV5-4|few
CASSRDPLETQYF
TGTGCCAGCAGCCGGGACCCTTTGGAGACCCAGTACTTC
>TRBJ2-3|TRBD2|TRBV27|.
CASSATPGGRDTQYF
TGTGCCAGCAGTGCTACTCCGGGGGGGCGTGATACGCAGTATTTT
>TRBJ2-1|.|TRBV6-1|.
CASIRQDNEQFF
TGTGCCAGCATCCGACAGGACAATGAGCAGTTCTTC
>TRBJ1-5|.|TRBV7-6|few
CASRSPGDAPDRNQPQHF
TGTGCCAGCAGGTCCCCAGGGGACGCTCCGGATCGCAATCAGCCCCAGCATTTT
>TRBJ2-5|TRBD1|TRBV4-3|.
CASSLSFGTGQETQYF
TGCGCCAGCAGCCTTTCCTTCGGGACAGGCCAAGAGACCCAGTACTTC
>TRBJ1-6|.|TRBV6-1|few
CASSEEGGVNSPLHF
TGTGCCAGCAGTGAAGAGGGTGGCGTCAATTCACCCCTCCACTTT
>TRBJ2-3|.|TRBV7-3|.
CASSLGAGLSTDTQYF
TGTGCCAGCAGCCTAGGGGCCGGACTAAGCACAGATACGCAGTATTTT
>TRBJ2-2|.|TRBV6-5|.
CASSRAITGELFF
TGTGCCAGCAGTAGGGCAATCACCGGGGAGCTGTTTTTT
>TRBJ2-5|.|TRBV5-4|.
CASSLGAVGGGETQYF
TGTGCCAGCAGCTTGGGGGCGGTGGGGGGTGGGGAGACCCAGTACTTC
>TRBJ2-2|.|TRBV7-8|few
CASSLFASPTGELFF
TGTGCCAGCAGCTTATTCGCTAGTCCCACCGGGGAGCTGTTTTTT
>TRBJ2-5|.|TRBV3-1|few
CASSQEHQETQYF
TGTGCCAGCAGCCAAGAGCACCAAGAGACCCAGTACTTC
>TRBJ2-2|.|TRBV5-1|.
CASSLEPGGQSTGELFF
TGCGCCAGCAGCTTGGAGCCGGGGGGACAATCCACCGGGGAGCTGTTTTTT
>TRBJ1-4|.|TRBV21-1|many
CASSDQGGLVGEKLFF
TGTGCCAGCAGCGATCAGGGAGGATTGGTCGGTGAAAAACTGTTTTTT
>TRBJ1-6|.|TRBV5-1|.
CASSLGQAAGVGRSPLHF
TGCGCCAGCAGCTTGGGGCAGGCCGCCGGAGTTGGTCGTTCACCCCTCCACTTT
>TRBJ1-2|TRBD1|TRBV29-1|.
CSVVQGDYGYTF
TGCAGCGTTGTTCAGGGGGACTATGGCTACACCTTC
>TRBJ1-2|.|TRBV14|few
CASSQDIQGLYGYTF
TGTGCCAGCAGCCAAGATATACAGGGTCTCTATGGCTACACCTTC
>TRBJ1-2|.|TRBV7-9|.
CASSIDSIYGYTF
TGTGCCAGCAGCATTGACAGCATCTATGGCTACACCTTC
>TRBJ2-1|TRBD2|TRBV5-4|.
CASSLLSGGIYNEQFF
TGTGCCAGCAGCCTCCTATCGGGGGGGATCTACAATGAGCAGTTCTTC